One T cell receptor (beta chain) is described in this entry. Its specificity is unknown. This record comes from a study of high-grade serous ovarian cancer treatment subgroups. Across the study: Samples averaged approximately 13,000 reads and over 6,000 unique TCR beta rearrangements.

The assay was immunoSEQ multiplex PCR, and TCRdb's table has in-frame clones only and misses some. The repertoire holds about 5,800 clones, with around 70% as singletons. Tumor samples were obtained before definitive surgery or chemotherapy. Germline V gives CDR1 SGHVS, CDR2 FQNEAQ. This CDR3 has 19 residues. Trimming at V came to 0 bases and at J to 2 bases, leaving 12 bases not matched to a gene. Whole-study results and caveats: Bulk tumor TCR sequencing gave no spatial information. Higher neoantigen levels went with greater TCR clonal relatedness. Repertoire similarity ranged roughly 0.11 to 0.85 between tumors of one patient.

The specimen sequenced was tumor tissue. The sequence was obtained from a human donor with high-grade serous ovarian cancer. This sequence joins TRBV7-8 and TRBJ2-1, with 8 positions matching TRBD2. The CDR3 protein is CASSLARSLSGGAYNEQFF. As DNA, the CDR3 is TGTGCCAGCAGCTTAGCGCGGTCTTTAAGCGGGGGTGCCTACAATGAGCAGTTCTTC.